Described below is a single T cell receptor (beta chain) sequence and its context. V trimming: 3 bases; J trimming: 8 bases; junction bases outside the gene matches: 9. In germline, CDR1 is SGHNT, CDR2 YENEEA. This CDR3 contains 15 residues. The library came from three nested PCR rounds adapted from ARM-PCR protocols. Each CDR3 protein gets one entry after TCRdb re-called the multiplex PCR reads with MiXCR. The table has over 110,000 distinct CDR3 sequences, approximately 64% seen once. These data originate in a study of tumor and adjacent non-tumor tissue in lung cancer. The template was RNA from unsorted bulk tissue.

V and J are TRBV11-3 and TRBJ2-1; 8 bases fit TRBD2. This TCR was sampled from a man in his 60s with small cell lung cancer. The specimen was lung tumor tissue. The CDR3 sequence: CASSLRRQAGDEQFF. The CDR3, as DNA: TGTGCCAGCAGCTTGAGACGACAAGCGGGGGATGAGCAGTTCTTC.